This TCR beta chain was recorded in a study of Graves' ophthalmopathy and Graves' hyperthyroidism. Study at large: The authors defined stable hyperthyroidism as no ophthalmopathy within 18 months of follow-up.

RNA transcripts were the source from which TCR beta CDR3 regions were amplified. Investigators did first-round RT-PCR with HTBI primers, then second-round multiplex PCR. Using its own MiXCR run on the multiplex PCR reads, TCRdb lists one record per CDR3 protein. The sample lists around 1,200,000 distinct CDR3 sequences, 35% to 45% seen once, with 11% in the top ten. This clonotype was seen many times. Its antigen is unidentified. Germline CDR1 and CDR2: DFQATT and SNEGSKA (reference sequence). This CDR3 is 17 amino acids long. J lost 2 bases, V lost 4 bases, and 10 bases had no gene match. Study observations and caveats: In separating ophthalmopathy from stable hyperthyroidism, a 13-signature model achieved 87.88% sensitivity and 81.08% specificity.

Among the exclusions were patients with other autoimmune diseases, uncontrolled infections, pregnancy or lactation. The source material was peripheral blood or thyroid tissue (not recorded which). V is TRBV20-1 and J is TRBJ2-6; 8 nucleotides line up with TRBD2. The sequence derives from an adult man with Graves' hyperthyroidism. The CDR3 loop is CSANPRAGGTGANVLTF. Here the CDR3 DNA reads TGCAGTGCTAACCCCAGGGCGGGAGGCACTGGGGCCAACGTCCTGACTTTC.